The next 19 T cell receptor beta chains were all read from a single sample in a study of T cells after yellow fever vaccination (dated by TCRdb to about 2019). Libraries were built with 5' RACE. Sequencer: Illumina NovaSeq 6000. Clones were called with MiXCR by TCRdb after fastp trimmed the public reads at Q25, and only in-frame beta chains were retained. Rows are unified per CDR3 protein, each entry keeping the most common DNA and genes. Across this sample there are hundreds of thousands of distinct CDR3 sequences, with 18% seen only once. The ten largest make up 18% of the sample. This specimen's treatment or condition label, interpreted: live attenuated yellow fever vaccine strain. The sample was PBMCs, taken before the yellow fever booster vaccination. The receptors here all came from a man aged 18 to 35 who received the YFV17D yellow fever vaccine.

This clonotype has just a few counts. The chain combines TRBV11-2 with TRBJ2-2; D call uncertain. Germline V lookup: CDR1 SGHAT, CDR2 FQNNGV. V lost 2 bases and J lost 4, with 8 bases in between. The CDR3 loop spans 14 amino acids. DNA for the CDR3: TGTGCCAGCAGCTTATGGGCCAGCACCGGGGAGCTGTTTTTT. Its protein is CASSLWASTGELFF.

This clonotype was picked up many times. Written as DNA, the CDR3 is TGTGCCAGCAGCTTCGAACCTTTGGGGGCCAAAAACATTCAGTACTTC. This encodes CASSFEPLGAKNIQYF. The chain is built from TRBV7-9 and TRBJ2-4; D remains ambiguous. The CDR3 totals 16 residues. Trimming shortened V by 3 bases and J by 1 base, and 13 bases separated the two germline ends. The germline V gene has CDR1 SEHNR and CDR2 FQNEAQ (reference sequence). The entire variable domain, with the rest obtained from reference TRBV7-9 and TRBJ2-4, is as follows: DTGVSQNPRHKITKRGQNVTFRCDPISEHNRLYWYRQTLGQGPEFLTYFQNEAQLEKSRLLSDRFSAERPKGSFSTLEIQRTEQGDSAMYLCASSFEPLGAKNIQYFGAGTRLSVL.

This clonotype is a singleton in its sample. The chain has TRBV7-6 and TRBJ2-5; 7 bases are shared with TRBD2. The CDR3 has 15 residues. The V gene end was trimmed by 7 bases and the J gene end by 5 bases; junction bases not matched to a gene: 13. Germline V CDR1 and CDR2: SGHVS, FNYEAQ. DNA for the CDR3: TGTGCCAGCACAGTGGCGGGGGTACCCTTCGAGACCCAGTACTTC. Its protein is CASTVAGVPFETQYF.

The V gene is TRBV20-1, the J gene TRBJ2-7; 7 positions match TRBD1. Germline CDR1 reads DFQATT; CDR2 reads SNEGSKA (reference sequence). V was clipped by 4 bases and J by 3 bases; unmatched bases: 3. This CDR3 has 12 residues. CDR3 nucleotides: TGCAGTGCTACGACAGGGAACTACGAGCAGTACTTC. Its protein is CSATTGNYEQYF.

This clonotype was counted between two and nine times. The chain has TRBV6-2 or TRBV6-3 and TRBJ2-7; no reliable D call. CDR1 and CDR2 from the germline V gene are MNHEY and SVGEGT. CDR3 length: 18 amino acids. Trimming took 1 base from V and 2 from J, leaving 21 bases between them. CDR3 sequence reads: CASSYWWAGREDAYEQYF. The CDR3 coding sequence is TGTGCCAGCAGTTACTGGTGGGCAGGCCGCGAGGATGCCTACGAGCAGTACTTC.

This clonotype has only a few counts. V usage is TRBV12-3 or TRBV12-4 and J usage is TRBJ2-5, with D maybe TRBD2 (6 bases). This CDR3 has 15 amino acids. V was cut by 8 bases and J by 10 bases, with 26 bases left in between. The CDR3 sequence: CASASDHPATGLQYF. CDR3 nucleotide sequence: TGTGCCAGCGCGTCCGACCACCCGGCAACGGGACTCCAGTACTTC.

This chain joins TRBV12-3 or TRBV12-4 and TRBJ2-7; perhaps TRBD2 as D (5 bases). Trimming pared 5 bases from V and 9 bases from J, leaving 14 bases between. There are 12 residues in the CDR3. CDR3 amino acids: CASSPGFSGQYF. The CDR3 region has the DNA TGTGCCAGCAGTCCGGGGTTCTCGGGGCAGTACTTC.

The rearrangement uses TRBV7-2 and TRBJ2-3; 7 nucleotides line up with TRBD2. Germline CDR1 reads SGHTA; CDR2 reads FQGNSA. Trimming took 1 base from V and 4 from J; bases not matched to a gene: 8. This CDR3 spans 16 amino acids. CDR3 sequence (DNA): TGTGCCAGCAGCTTAGAGGGGAGGGGCATGGCAGATACGCAGTATTTT. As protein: CASSLEGRGMADTQYF. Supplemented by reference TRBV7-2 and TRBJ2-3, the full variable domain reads GAGVSQSPSNKVTEKGKDVELRCDPISGHTALYWYRQSLGQGLEFLIYFQGNSAPDKSGLPSDRFSAERTGGSVSTLTIQRTQQEDSAVYLCASSLEGRGMADTQYFGPGTRLTVL.

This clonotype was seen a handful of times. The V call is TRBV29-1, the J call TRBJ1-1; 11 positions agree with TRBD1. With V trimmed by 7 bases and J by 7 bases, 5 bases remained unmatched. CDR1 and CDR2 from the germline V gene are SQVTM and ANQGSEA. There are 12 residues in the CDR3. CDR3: CSGTGGSVEAFF. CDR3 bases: TGCAGCGGGACAGGGGGCAGTGTTGAAGCTTTCTTT.

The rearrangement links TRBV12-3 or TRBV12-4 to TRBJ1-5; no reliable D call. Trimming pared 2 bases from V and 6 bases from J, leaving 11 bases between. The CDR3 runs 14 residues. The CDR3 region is CASSLRRGSQPQHF. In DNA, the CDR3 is TGTGCCAGCAGTTTACGGCGGGGATCTCAGCCCCAGCATTTT.

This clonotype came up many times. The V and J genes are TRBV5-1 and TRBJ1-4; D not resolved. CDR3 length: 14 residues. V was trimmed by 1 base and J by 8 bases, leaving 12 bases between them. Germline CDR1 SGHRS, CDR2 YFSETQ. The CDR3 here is CASSLTARPEKLFF. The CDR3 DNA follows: TGCGCCAGCAGCTTGACGGCGAGACCAGAAAAACTGTTTTTT.

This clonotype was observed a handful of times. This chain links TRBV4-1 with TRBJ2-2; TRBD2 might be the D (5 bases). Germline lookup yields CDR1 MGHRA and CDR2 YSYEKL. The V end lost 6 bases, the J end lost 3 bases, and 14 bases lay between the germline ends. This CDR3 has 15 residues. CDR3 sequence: CASRRVGPHTGELFF. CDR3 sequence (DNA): TGCGCCAGCAGGAGGGTCGGGCCCCACACCGGGGAGCTGTTTTTT.

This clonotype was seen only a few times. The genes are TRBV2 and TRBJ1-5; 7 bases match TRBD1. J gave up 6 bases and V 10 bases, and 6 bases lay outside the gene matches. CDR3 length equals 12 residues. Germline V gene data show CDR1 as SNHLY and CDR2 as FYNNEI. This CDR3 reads CATRGGGQPQHF. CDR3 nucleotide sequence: TGTGCCACCAGAGGGGGCGGTCAGCCCCAGCATTTT.

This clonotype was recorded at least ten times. This chain's CDR3 is CASSLGPSSYNEQFF. Written as DNA, the CDR3 is TGTGCCAGCAGCTTAGGCCCCAGCTCCTACAATGAGCAGTTCTTC. The chain uses TRBV7-3 and TRBJ2-1, with D unresolved. The CDR3 length is 15 residues. Germline assignment: CDR1 SGHTA and CDR2 FQGTGA. V dropped 2 bases and J dropped 0 bases, with 8 bases sitting between them.

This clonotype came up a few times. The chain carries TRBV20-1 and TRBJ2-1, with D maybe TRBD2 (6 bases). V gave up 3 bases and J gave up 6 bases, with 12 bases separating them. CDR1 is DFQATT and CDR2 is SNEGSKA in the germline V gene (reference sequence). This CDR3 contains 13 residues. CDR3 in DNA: TGCAGTGCTAGTATGGCGGGGACCAATGAGCAGTTCTTC. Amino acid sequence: CSASMAGTNEQFF.

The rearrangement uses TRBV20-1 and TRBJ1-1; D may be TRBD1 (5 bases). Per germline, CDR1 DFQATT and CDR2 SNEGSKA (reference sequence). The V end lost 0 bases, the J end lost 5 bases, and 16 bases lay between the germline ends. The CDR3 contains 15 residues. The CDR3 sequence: CSARDPKGSQTEAFF. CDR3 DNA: TGCAGTGCTAGAGACCCCAAGGGGTCTCAGACTGAAGCTTTCTTT.

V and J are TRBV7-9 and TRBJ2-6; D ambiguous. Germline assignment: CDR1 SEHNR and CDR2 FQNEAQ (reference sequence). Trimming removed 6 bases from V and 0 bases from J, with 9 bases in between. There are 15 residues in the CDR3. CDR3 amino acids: CASSRGFSGANVLTF. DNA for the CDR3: TGTGCCAGCAGTCGTGGGTTCTCTGGGGCCAACGTCCTGACTTTC.

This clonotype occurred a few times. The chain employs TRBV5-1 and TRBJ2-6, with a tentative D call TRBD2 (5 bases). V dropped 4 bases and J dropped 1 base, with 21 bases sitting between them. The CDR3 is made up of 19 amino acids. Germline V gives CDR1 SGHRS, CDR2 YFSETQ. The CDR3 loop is CASSSLRDLTNSGANVLTF. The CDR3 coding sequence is TGCGCCAGCAGCAGCCTCCGGGATTTAACTAATTCTGGGGCCAACGTCCTGACTTTC.

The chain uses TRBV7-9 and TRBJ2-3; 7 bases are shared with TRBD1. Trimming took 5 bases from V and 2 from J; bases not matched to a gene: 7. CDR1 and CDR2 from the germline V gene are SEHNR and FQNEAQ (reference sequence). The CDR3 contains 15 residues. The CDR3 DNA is TGTGCCAGCAGCCCGACAGGGCTCGACACAGATACGCAGTATTTT. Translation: CASSPTGLDTDTQYF.